These 14 T cell receptor beta chains originate from one sample sequenced in a study of blood T cell repertoires in COVID-19. Assay used: immunoSEQ multiplex PCR; TCRdb lists only in-frame clones, some missing. In the table there are around 130,000 clones, approximately 84% of which are singletons. Source material: peripheral blood. These receptors were taken from a woman of 80 years or more with acute or convalescent COVID-19.

The genes are TRBV4-1 and TRBJ1-3; TRBD1 matches 8 bases. The CDR3 runs 15 residues. Germline-derived CDR1 and CDR2 are MGHRA and YSYEKL. J gave up 2 bases and V 0 bases, and 0 bases lay outside the gene matches. The CDR3 spells CASSQEDRAGNTIYF. CDR3 coding DNA: TGCGCCAGCAGCCAAGAGGACAGGGCTGGAAACACCATATATTTT.

The CDR3 nucleotides read TGCGCCAGCAGCTTGGGGGCGGGATTGGAGACCCAGTACTTC. It translates to CASSLGAGLETQYF. V is TRBV5-1 and J is TRBJ2-5, with D perhaps matching TRBD2 (6 bases). The CDR3 sequence is 14 residues long. Per the germline V gene, CDR1 is SGHRS and CDR2 is YFSETQ. Trimming pared 0 bases from V and 5 bases from J, leaving 11 bases between. Filled out from reference TRBV5-1 and TRBJ2-5, the complete variable domain reads KAGVTQTPRYLIKTRGQQVTLSCSPISGHRSVSWYQQTPGQGLQFLFEYFSETQRNKGNFPGRFSGRQFSNSRSEMNVSTLELGDSALYLCASSLGAGLETQYFGPGTRLLVL.

The genes are TRBV19 and TRBJ2-1; weak D call: TRBD2 (6 bases). Germline V gene lookup returns CDR1 LNHDA and CDR2 SQIVND (reference sequence). Trimming removed 1 base from V and 4 bases from J, with 11 bases in between. This CDR3 is built from 15 residues. CDR3 DNA sequence: TGTGCCAGTAGTATAGGGGGGACTGCTTACAATGAGCAGTTCTTC. It codes for CASSIGGTAYNEQFF.

Many counts were recorded for this clone. J is TRBJ2-5 and V is TRBV6-1; TRBD2 aligns across 12 bases. Trimming removed 2 bases from V and 2 bases from J; junction bases left unmatched: 0. Germline V gene data show CDR1 as MNHNS and CDR2 as SASEGT. The CDR3 length is 15 residues. CDR3 in amino acids: CASSELAGGQETQYF. The DNA for the CDR3 is TGTGCCAGCAGTGAACTAGCGGGGGGGCAAGAGACCCAGTACTTC.

The genes are TRBV19 and TRBJ2-3; 10 nucleotides align to TRBD2. Looked up from germline, CDR1 is LNHDA and CDR2 is SQIVND (reference sequence). The CDR3 totals 16 residues. Losses at the gene ends were 6 bases for V and 4 bases for J; bases not matched to a gene: 10. In DNA, the CDR3 is TGTGCCAGTAGCCTAGCGGGGGCCCCTAGCCCAGATACGCAGTATTTT. It translates to CASSLAGAPSPDTQYF.

This clone has just a few counts. The chain carries TRBV5-1 and TRBJ1-1; TRBD1 matches 7 bases. Unmatched junction bases numbered 7, after V lost 0 bases and J lost 11 bases. Per the germline V gene, CDR1 is SGHRS and CDR2 is YFSETQ. The CDR3 consists of 13 residues. The CDR3 is CASSLGMGQWAFF. The CDR3 nucleotides are TGCGCCAGCAGCTTGGGTATGGGACAGTGGGCTTTCTTT.

The CDR3 DNA reads as TGCAGTGCTAGAGACGGGAACGGCTACACCTTC. It translates to CSARDGNGYTF. The V gene is TRBV20-1, the J gene TRBJ1-2; D not resolved. The V end was cut by 0 bases, the J end by 8 bases, with 7 bases between. CDR1 is DFQATT and CDR2 is SNEGSKA in the germline V gene (reference sequence). The CDR3 contains 11 residues.

The chain joins TRBV19 to TRBJ1-1; 7 nucleotides align to TRBD1. CDR3 length: 17 amino acids. Germline-derived CDR1 and CDR2 are LNHDA and SQIVND (reference sequence). Trimming removed 4 bases from V and 1 base from J; junction bases left unmatched: 12. Written as DNA, the CDR3 is TGTGCCAGTAGTACGATGTACAGGGGCCGCAAGAACACTGAAGCTTTCTTT. The encoded protein is CASSTMYRGRKNTEAFF.

The chain combines TRBV4-1 with TRBJ2-3; D possibly corresponds to TRBD2 (6 bases). Germline CDR1 MGHRA, CDR2 YSYEKL. This CDR3 spans 15 amino acids. Trimming removed 0 bases at V and 1 base at J, with 8 bases between. The CDR3 sequence is CASSQEGTRTDTQYF. In DNA form, the CDR3 reads TGCGCCAGCAGCCAAGAAGGGACTCGCACAGATACGCAGTATTTT.

The chain uses TRBV30 and TRBJ1-2; unclear D gene. The CDR3 contains 13 residues. The germline V gene has CDR1 GTSNPN and CDR2 SVGIG (reference sequence). The germline V and J ends were trimmed by 8 bases and 4 bases, with 17 bases remaining between them. CDR3 region: CALSKVQRYGYTF. CDR3 bases: TGTGCCCTTTCAAAGGTCCAGCGCTATGGCTACACCTTC.

The rearrangement links TRBV9 to TRBJ2-2, with TRBD2 as a possible D gene (5 bases). The germline gives CDR1 SGDLS, CDR2 YYNGEE. V dropped 1 base and J dropped 7 bases, with 11 bases sitting between them. This CDR3 has 14 amino acids. The CDR3: CASSVLQRDGELFF. The DNA of the CDR3 is TGTGCCAGCAGCGTACTTCAGAGGGACGGGGAGCTGTTTTTT.

This chain connects TRBV19 to TRBJ2-3, with D possibly TRBD1 on 6 matching bases. Deletions cut 7 bases from V and 0 bases from J, with 11 bases between. The CDR3 extends over 14 amino acids. CDR1 is LNHDA and CDR2 is SQIVND in the germline V gene (reference sequence). This CDR3 is CASKDRRSTDTQYF. In DNA form, the CDR3 reads TGTGCCAGTAAAGACAGGAGAAGCACAGATACGCAGTATTTT. Filled out from reference TRBV19 and TRBJ2-3, the complete variable domain reads DGGITQSPKYLFRKEGQNVTLSCEQNLNHDAMYWYRQDPGQGLRLIYYSQIVNDFQKGDIAEGYSVSREKKESFPLTVTSAQKNPTAFYLCASKDRRSTDTQYFGPGTRLTVL.

This chain uses TRBV6-1 with TRBJ2-7; 8 bases map to TRBD1. V trimming: 2 bases; J trimming: 2 bases; junction bases outside the gene matches: 5. Germline CDR1 MNHNS, CDR2 SASEGT. The CDR3 extends over 15 amino acids. This chain's CDR3 is CASSETGGRPYEQYF. The CDR3 coding sequence is TGTGCCAGCAGTGAAACAGGGGGTAGGCCCTACGAGCAGTACTTC.

The chain is built from TRBV19 and TRBJ2-5, with TRBD1 as a possible D gene (6 bases). V shed 4 bases and J shed 1 base, with 13 bases lying between them. CDR1 is LNHDA and CDR2 is SQIVND in the germline V gene (reference sequence). The CDR3 loop spans 15 amino acids. CDR3 sequence (DNA): TGTGCCAGTAGTAAGGACAGAGAACCCCAAGAGACCCAGTACTTC. This codes for CASSKDREPQETQYF.